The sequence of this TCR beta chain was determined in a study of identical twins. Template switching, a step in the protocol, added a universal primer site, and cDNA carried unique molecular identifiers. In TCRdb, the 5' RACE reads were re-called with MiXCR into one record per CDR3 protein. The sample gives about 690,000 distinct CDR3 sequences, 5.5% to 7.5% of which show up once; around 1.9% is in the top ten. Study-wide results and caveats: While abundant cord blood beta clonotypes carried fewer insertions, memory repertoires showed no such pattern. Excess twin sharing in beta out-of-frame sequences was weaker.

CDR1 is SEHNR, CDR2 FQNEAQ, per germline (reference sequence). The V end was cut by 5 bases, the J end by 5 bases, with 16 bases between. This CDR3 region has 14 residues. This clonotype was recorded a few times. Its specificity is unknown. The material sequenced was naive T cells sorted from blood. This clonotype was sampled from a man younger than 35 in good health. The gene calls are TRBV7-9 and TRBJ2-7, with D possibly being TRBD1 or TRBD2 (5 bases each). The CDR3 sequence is CASSQTGTSHEQYF. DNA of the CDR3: TGTGCCAGCAGCCAAACCGGGACCTCTCACGAGCAGTACTTC.